Given below is one T cell receptor beta chain in context. CDR3 size: 13 residues. Germline V gene data show CDR1 as SGHTA and CDR2 as FQGNSA. V lost 0 bases, J lost 7 bases, and 6 bases lay in between. This specimen belongs to a study of blood T cells in healthy people across ages. Alongside a J-beta primer mix, a sample-barcoded 5' primer served in a second PCR lasting about 7 to 11 cycles. Every cDNA molecule bore a tag from a template-switch adaptor containing 12 random nucleotides. TCRdb re-analysed the 5' RACE reads in MiXCR, keeping a single row per CDR3 protein. The table records 950,000 to 1,200,000 distinct CDR3 sequences, 35% to 45% of them present only once. The draw of peripheral blood yielded about 9.4 milliliters from each donor. PBMCs, at least 7 million per sample, were isolated.

The sequencing input was blood. The chain recombines TRBV7-2 with TRBJ1-4, with D maybe TRBD1 (6 bases). The receptor's source is a man aged 18 to 30 in good health. The chain's CDR3 is CASSLATGEKLFF. CDR3 nucleotides: TGTGCCAGCAGCTTAGCGACAGGTGAAAAACTGTTTTTT.